This TCR beta chain was identified during a study of T cell changes during pregnancy in multiple sclerosis. Generated by immunoSEQ multiplex PCR, the TCRdb table keeps only in-frame clones and is missing some. The table has under 50,000 clones, roughly 84% seen once. This clonotype was sampled from a female donor with multiple sclerosis, enrolled in a pregnancy study. The specimen comprised CD8+ T cells from peripheral blood mononuclear cells, sampled in the first trimester of pregnancy.

The CDR3 region is CASNPGGGSPSDYQETQYF. CDR3 DNA: TGTGCCTCCAACCCGGGAGGGGGCTCTCCCTCAGACTACCAAGAGACCCAGTACTTC. The chain links TRBV19 to TRBJ2-5; D might be TRBD2 (8 bases). The CDR3 extends over 19 amino acids. Germline V CDR1 and CDR2: LNHDA, SQIVND (reference sequence). Deletions cut 11 bases from V and 0 bases from J, with 31 bases between.